The sample holds one count of the clone carrying this T cell receptor (beta chain). The data stem from a study of shared clonotypes between healthy human individuals. TCRdb's copy holds only in-frame clones and misses some; the assay was immunoSEQ multiplex PCR. In the table there are millions of clones, roughly 91% of which are singletons. In the naive CD8 group, cells lacked CD45RO and were positively selected for CCR7, so terminally differentiated effector memory CD45RA+ cells were left out. V gave up 6 bases and J gave up 1 base, with 10 bases separating them. The CDR3 length is 14 residues. Germline CDR1 reads MDHEN; CDR2 reads SYDVKM.

Material for sequencing was naive CD8+ T cells from PBMCs. This chain joins TRBV28 and TRBJ2-1; a weak D match, TRBD1 (5 bases). The sequence came from a man aged 18 to 30 in good health. Some clones in this sample may be carry-over from other donors' samples. CDR3 bases: TGTGCCAGCAGACCCGCAGGGTCCTACAATGAGCAGTTCTTC. It codes for CASRPAGSYNEQFF.